Listed below are T cell receptor beta chains from one sample, sequenced in a study of T cell changes during pregnancy in multiple sclerosis. The assay was immunoSEQ multiplex PCR, and TCRdb's table has in-frame clones only and misses some. The sample has around 41,000 clones; about 93% are singletons. The sequenced sample was CD4+ T cells from peripheral blood mononuclear cells, obtained in the third trimester of pregnancy. The receptors were gathered from a female donor in good health, enrolled as a control in a pregnancy study. The CDR3 runs from the conserved cysteine through the conserved F or W. D genes are given only for firm matches. Expanded clones get a size class; other rows say once, few or many, or leave the size out.

V: TRBV5-1; J: TRBJ2-5; size: NA; D: TRBD1; CDR3: CASGSQGGPQETQYF; DNA: TGCGCCAGCGGATCACAGGGGGGCCCTCAAGAGACCCAGTACTTC
V: TRBV9; J: TRBJ2-7; size: NA; D: TRBD2; CDR3: CASSAGGLAGSEQYF; DNA: TGTGCCAGCAGCGCAGGGGGACTAGCGGGTTCCGAGCAGTACTTC
V: TRBV11-1; J: TRBJ2-7; size: NA; D: NA; CDR3: CASSLDRDSKQYF; DNA: TGTGCCAGCAGCTTAGACCGGGATAGTAAGCAGTACTTC
V: TRBV5-1; J: TRBJ2-3; size: NA; D: NA; CDR3: CASSLVPTDTQYF; DNA: TGCGCCAGCAGCTTGGTCCCGACAGATACGCAGTATTTT
V: TRBV27; J: TRBJ1-2; size: NA; D: TRBD1; CDR3: CASSCAGGGGYTF; DNA: TGTGCCAGCAGTTGCGCAGGGGGCGGAGGCTACACCTTC
V: TRBV7-9; J: TRBJ2-5; size: NA; D: TRBD2; CDR3: CASSLGGGLVQTQYF; DNA: TGTGCCAGCAGCCTGGGCGGGGGGCTAGTACAGACCCAGTACTTC
V: TRBV7-8; J: TRBJ1-1; size: NA; D: NA; CDR3: CASSSRTVNTEAFF; DNA: TGTGCCAGCAGCTCTCGGACAGTGAACACTGAAGCTTTCTTT
V: TRBV6-4; J: TRBJ1-1; size: NA; D: NA; CDR3: CASSVSMQTEAFF; DNA: TGTGCCAGCAGTGTTTCAATGCAGACTGAAGCTTTCTTT
V: TRBV5-4; J: TRBJ1-1; size: few; D: NA; CDR3: CASSQEMNTEAFF; DNA: TGTGCCAGCAGTCAGGAAATGAACACTGAAGCTTTCTTT
V: TRBV5-5; J: TRBJ2-3; size: NA; D: NA; CDR3: CASSMGGSTDTQYF; DNA: TGTGCCAGCAGTATGGGGGGATCCACAGATACGCAGTATTTT
V: TRBV2; J: TRBJ2-7; size: NA; D: NA; CDR3: CASRTDWQGSEQYF; DNA: TGTGCCAGCAGGACGGATTGGCAGGGGAGCGAGCAGTACTTC
V: TRBV28; J: TRBJ1-6; size: NA; D: TRBD1; CDR3: CASSLGTGGSPLHF; DNA: TGTGCCAGCAGTCTCGGGACAGGGGGATCACCCCTCCACTTT
V: TRBV6-5; J: TRBJ2-3; size: NA; D: NA; CDR3: CASSFRDSVNTDTQYF; DNA: TGTGCCAGCAGTTTTCGGGACTCCGTGAACACAGATACGCAGTATTTT
V: TRBV6-1; J: TRBJ1-1; size: NA; D: NA; CDR3: CASSELVTGSNTEAFF; DNA: TGTGCCAGCAGTGAATTAGTGACAGGCTCGAACACTGAAGCTTTCTTT
V: TRBV5-1; J: TRBJ2-1; size: NA; D: TRBD1; CDR3: CASSSPGQGANEQFF; DNA: TGCGCCAGCAGCTCACCGGGACAGGGGGCGAATGAGCAGTTCTTC
V: TRBV18; J: TRBJ2-3; size: NA; D: TRBD2; CDR3: CASSPTSGRDTQYF; DNA: TGTGCCAGCTCACCAACTAGCGGGAGAGATACGCAGTATTTT
V: TRBV27; J: TRBJ2-2; size: NA; D: NA; CDR3: CASSLNSVGELFF; DNA: TGTGCCAGCAGTTTGAACTCTGTCGGGGAGCTGTTTTTT
V: TRBV27; J: TRBJ1-4; size: NA; D: TRBD1; CDR3: CASSTGQENEKLFF; DNA: TGTGCCAGCAGTACGGGACAGGAAAATGAAAAACTGTTTTTT
V: TRBV6-5; J: TRBJ1-1; size: once; D: TRBD1; CDR3: CASRPTGGMNTEAFF; DNA: TGTGCCAGCAGGCCAACAGGGGGCATGAACACTGAAGCTTTCTTT
V: TRBV6-5; J: TRBJ1-2; size: NA; D: TRBD1; CDR3: CASSYFSAGGRYGYTF; DNA: TGTGCCAGCAGTTATTTTTCTGCAGGGGGTCGCTATGGCTACACCTTC
V: TRBV19; J: TRBJ2-3; size: NA; D: TRBD2; CDR3: CASSIAGGPTDTQYF; DNA: TGTGCCAGTAGTATCGCGGGAGGGCCGACAGATACGCAGTATTTT
V: TRBV5-8; J: TRBJ2-7; size: NA; D: TRBD1; CDR3: CASKRHDRVLSYEQYF; DNA: TGTGCCAGCAAGCGCCATGACAGGGTCCTATCCTACGAGCAGTACTTC
V: TRBV5-1; J: TRBJ2-1; size: NA; D: TRBD2; CDR3: CASSPGLASYNEQFF; DNA: TGCGCCAGCAGCCCGGGACTAGCTTCTTACAATGAGCAGTTCTTC
V: TRBV7-8; J: TRBJ1-2; size: NA; D: TRBD1; CDR3: CASSLARQGMGYGYTF; DNA: TGTGCCAGCAGCTTAGCTAGACAGGGTATGGGCTATGGCTACACCTTC
V: TRBV5-1; J: TRBJ2-5; size: NA; D: TRBD2; CDR3: CASSLGGSGSRETQYF; DNA: TGCGCCAGCAGCCTCGGTGGGAGCGGGAGTAGGGAGACCCAGTACTTC
V: TRBV19; J: TRBJ2-7; size: NA; D: NA; CDR3: CASSHSGSSYEQYF; DNA: TGTGCCAGTAGTCATAGCGGTTCCTCCTACGAGCAGTACTTC
V: TRBV2; J: TRBJ2-2; size: NA; D: NA; CDR3: CASSPRGSGGTGELFF; DNA: TGTGCCAGCAGTCCGCGCGGTAGCGGAGGAACCGGGGAGCTGTTTTTT
V: TRBV6-1; J: TRBJ2-4; size: NA; D: NA; CDR3: CASSEAGRAKNIQYF; DNA: TGTGCCAGCAGTGAAGCCGGCAGGGCCAAAAACATTCAGTACTTC
V: TRBV2; J: TRBJ1-1; size: NA; D: NA; CDR3: CASSGQPNTEAFF; DNA: TGTGCCAGCAGTGGACAGCCGAACACTGAAGCTTTCTTT
V: TRBV19; J: TRBJ2-2; size: NA; D: NA; CDR3: CASSGSQRRTGELFF; DNA: TGTGCCAGTAGCGGGAGCCAGCGCCGGACCGGGGAGCTGTTTTTT
V: TRBV29-1; J: TRBJ2-1; size: NA; D: NA; CDR3: CSVEDLPNRSYNEQFF; DNA: TGCAGCGTTGAAGATCTTCCTAACCGCTCCTACAATGAGCAGTTCTTC
V: TRBV7-2; J: TRBJ1-1; size: NA; D: NA; CDR3: CASSLEPGRTEAFF; DNA: TGTGCCAGCAGCTTAGAGCCGGGTCGGACTGAAGCTTTCTTT
V: TRBV6-5; J: TRBJ1-3; size: NA; D: NA; CDR3: CASRRDFDGNTIYF; DNA: TGTGCCAGCAGACGCGACTTTGATGGAAACACCATATATTTT
V: TRBV13; J: TRBJ1-5; size: once; D: TRBD1; CDR3: CASSFSRGGNSNQPQHF; DNA: TGTGCCAGCAGCTTTAGTCGAGGGGGCAATAGCAATCAGCCCCAGCATTTT
V: TRBV7-2; J: TRBJ2-7; size: NA; D: NA; CDR3: CASSPILVYTSYEQYF; DNA: TGTGCCAGCAGCCCCATTCTAGTTTACACTTCCTACGAGCAGTACTTC
V: TRBV7-2; J: TRBJ1-5; size: NA; D: NA; CDR3: CASSRDSYNQPQHF; DNA: TGTGCCAGCAGCCGTGACAGCTACAATCAGCCCCAGCATTTT
V: TRBV5-1; J: TRBJ2-2; size: NA; D: NA; CDR3: CASSLGGKNTGELFF; DNA: TGCGCCAGCAGCTTGGGAGGGAAGAACACCGGGGAGCTGTTTTTT
V: TRBV7-3; J: TRBJ1-3; size: NA; D: NA; CDR3: CASSLTPAGNTIYF; DNA: TGTGCCAGCAGCTTAACCCCTGCTGGAAACACCATATATTTT
V: TRBV19; J: TRBJ2-3; size: NA; D: TRBD2; CDR3: CASSIGLAGGGGDTQYF; DNA: TGTGCCAGTAGTATTGGCCTAGCGGGGGGAGGGGGAGATACGCAGTATTTT
V: TRBV19; J: TRBJ1-5; size: NA; D: TRBD1; CDR3: CASSIPGQAYQPQHF; DNA: TGTGCCAGTAGTATCCCCGGACAGGCCTATCAGCCCCAGCATTTT
V: TRBV19; J: TRBJ2-7; size: NA; D: NA; CDR3: CASSPSGWSSYEQYF; DNA: TGTGCCAGTAGTCCTAGTGGGTGGAGCTCCTACGAGCAGTACTTC
V: TRBV5-1; J: TRBJ2-1; size: NA; D: NA; CDR3: CASSKQGGPSNEQFF; DNA: TGCGCCAGCAGCAAACAGGGGGGGCCATCAAATGAGCAGTTCTTC
V: TRBV6-4; J: TRBJ1-5; size: NA; D: NA; CDR3: CASTERGAYGYSNQPQHF; DNA: TGTGCCAGCACCGAGCGGGGGGCCTATGGGTATAGCAATCAGCCCCAGCATTTT
V: TRBV9; J: TRBJ1-5; size: NA; D: NA; CDR3: CASSAGVRGNQPQHF; DNA: TGTGCCAGCAGCGCCGGAGTGAGGGGCAATCAGCCCCAGCATTTT
V: TRBV4-1; J: TRBJ1-5; size: NA; D: NA; CDR3: CASSQDRGNQPQHF; DNA: TGCGCCAGCAGCCAAGACCGGGGAAATCAGCCCCAGCATTTT
V: TRBV5-4; J: TRBJ2-3; size: NA; D: NA; CDR3: CASSLWTYRSTDTQYF; DNA: TGTGCCAGCAGCTTGTGGACATACCGCAGCACAGATACGCAGTATTTT
V: TRBV5-4; J: TRBJ2-5; size: NA; D: TRBD2; CDR3: CASSLGTSYRETQYF; DNA: TGTGCCAGCAGCTTAGGGACTAGCTACCGAGAGACCCAGTACTTC
V: TRBV28; J: TRBJ2-7; size: few; D: NA; CDR3: CASSPAGLSSYEQYF; DNA: TGTGCCAGCAGCCCCGCGGGACTCAGCTCCTACGAGCAGTACTTC
V: TRBV5-1; J: TRBJ2-1; size: few; D: NA; CDR3: CASSRDGSGGDEQFF; DNA: TGCGCCAGCAGCAGGGACGGGAGTGGTGGAGATGAGCAGTTCTTC
V: TRBV5-4; J: TRBJ1-1; size: NA; D: NA; CDR3: CASSWFEVPAEAFF; DNA: TGTGCCAGCAGCTGGTTCGAGGTCCCAGCTGAAGCTTTCTTT
V: TRBV18; J: TRBJ2-1; size: NA; D: TRBD2; CDR3: CASSQTSGSGEQFF; DNA: TGTGCCAGCTCACAGACTAGCGGGAGTGGGGAGCAGTTCTTC
V: TRBV5-1; J: TRBJ2-1; size: NA; D: TRBD2; CDR3: CASSLGGTSGYNEQFF; DNA: TGCGCCAGCAGCTTGGGAGGGACTAGCGGATACAATGAGCAGTTCTTC
V: TRBV5-8; J: TRBJ2-7; size: NA; D: NA; CDR3: CASRWASNEQYF; DNA: TGTGCCAGCCGATGGGCTTCGAACGAGCAGTACTTC
V: TRBV7-9; J: TRBJ2-3; size: NA; D: TRBD1; CDR3: CASSPVRQGASTDTQYF; DNA: TGTGCCAGCAGCCCAGTCCGTCAGGGGGCTAGCACAGATACGCAGTATTTT
V: TRBV19; J: TRBJ1-5; size: NA; D: NA; CDR3: CASSNPSGQPQHF; DNA: TGTGCCAGTAGTAATCCCTCCGGTCAGCCCCAGCATTTT
V: TRBV11-3; J: TRBJ2-1; size: NA; D: TRBD1; CDR3: CASSRPGQGLLGEQFF; DNA: TGTGCCAGCAGTCGACCGGGACAGGGGCTGTTAGGTGAGCAGTTCTTC
V: TRBV7-9; J: TRBJ2-1; size: once; D: NA; CDR3: CASSTTNSGLNEQFF; DNA: TGTGCCAGCAGCACGACGAATTCAGGTTTGAATGAGCAGTTCTTC
V: TRBV5-1; J: TRBJ1-3; size: NA; D: NA; CDR3: CASSFGRGGGNTIYF; DNA: TGCGCCAGCAGCTTCGGGCGGGGAGGAGGAAACACCATATATTTT